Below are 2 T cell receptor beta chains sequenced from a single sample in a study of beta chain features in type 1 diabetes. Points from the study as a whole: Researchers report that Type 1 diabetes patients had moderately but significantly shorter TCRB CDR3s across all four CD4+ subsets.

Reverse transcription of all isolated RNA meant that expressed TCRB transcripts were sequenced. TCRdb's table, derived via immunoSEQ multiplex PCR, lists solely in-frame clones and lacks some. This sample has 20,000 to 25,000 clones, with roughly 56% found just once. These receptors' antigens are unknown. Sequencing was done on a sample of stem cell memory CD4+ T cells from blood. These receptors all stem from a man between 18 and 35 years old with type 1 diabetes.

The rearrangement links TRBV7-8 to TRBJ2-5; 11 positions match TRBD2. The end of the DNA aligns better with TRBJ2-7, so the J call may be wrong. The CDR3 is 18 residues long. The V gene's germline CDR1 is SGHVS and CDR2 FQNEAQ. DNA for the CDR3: TGTGCCAGCAGCTTACTAGCGGGAGGAAAGCAGGGGTCCTACGAGCAGTACTTC. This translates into CASSLLAGGKQGSYEQYF.

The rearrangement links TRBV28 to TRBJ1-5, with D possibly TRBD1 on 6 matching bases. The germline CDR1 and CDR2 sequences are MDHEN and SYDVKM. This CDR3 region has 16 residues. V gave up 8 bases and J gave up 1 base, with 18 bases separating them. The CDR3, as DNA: TGTGCCAGCCATAAAAGGGGGAAGTGGAGCAATCAGCCCCAGCATTTT. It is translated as CASHKRGKWSNQPQHF.